Listed below are T cell receptor beta chains from one sample, sequenced in a study of graft-versus-host responses after intestinal transplantation. Profiling relied on immunoSEQ multiplex PCR, and the TCRdb table lists in-frame clones only, not all of them. The sample holds several thousand clones; under 30% are singletons and the top ten take about 4.3%. The sample here was alloreactive CD4+ T cells from a mixed lymphocyte reaction culture, taken before transplantation. The receptors were sampled from a human patient who was an organ donor for intestinal transplantation. CDR3s include the opening cysteine and the closing phenylalanine or tryptophan. A D gene is named only where the DNA matches it firmly. The size entry is marked missing in some rows and otherwise reads once, few, many or a size class.

j_gene | v_gene | abundance | d_gene | CDR3aa | CDR3nt
TRBJ1-2 | TRBV15 | NA | NA | CATSSPGTYYGYTF | TGTGCCACCAGCTCCCCCGGGACCTACTATGGCTACACCTTC
TRBJ2-2 | TRBV28 | NA | NA | CASSPFGPSFRTGELFF | TGTGCCAGCAGTCCCTTCGGGCCTTCCTTTAGGACCGGGGAGCTGTTTTTT
TRBJ2-6 | TRBV28 | few | NA | CASSPPRIGSGANVLTF | TGTGCCAGCAGTCCCCCGAGGATAGGGTCTGGGGCCAACGTCCTGACTTTC
TRBJ2-3 | TRBV7-2 | few | TRBD2 | CASSLRLAGVTDTQYF | TGTGCCAGCAGCTTAAGACTAGCGGGAGTTACAGATACGCAGTATTTT
TRBJ2-7 | TRBV10-2 | NA | TRBD2 | CAISGGLVYEQYF | TGTGCCATCAGTGGGGGACTAGTTTACGAGCAGTACTTC
TRBJ2-7 | TRBV5-8 | few | NA | CASSLTSSYEQYF | TGTGCCAGCAGCTTGACTAGTTCCTACGAGCAGTACTTC
TRBJ2-5 | TRBV4-3 | few | NA | CASSQGVQGQTQYF | TGCGCCAGCAGCCAAGGGGTGCAGGGTCAGACCCAGTACTTC
TRBJ1-2 | TRBV14 | NA | NA | CASSQDRGLTYGYTF | TGTGCCAGCAGCCAAGACAGGGGACTAACCTATGGCTACACCTTC
TRBJ2-5 | TRBV7-3 | NA | TRBD2 | CASSLWGSGSRETQYF | TGTGCCAGCAGCTTATGGGGTAGCGGGAGCCGAGAGACCCAGTACTTC
TRBJ2-7 | TRBV6-1 | NA | TRBD1 | CASSEAPGGYEQYF | TGTGCCAGCAGTGAAGCTCCAGGGGGCTACGAGCAGTACTTC
TRBJ2-7 | TRBV7-9 | NA | NA | CASSDGQLYEQYF | TGTGCCAGCAGCGACGGACAGCTCTACGAGCAGTACTTC
TRBJ1-1 | TRBV6-8 | few | TRBD1 | CASATGGTEAFF | TGTGCCAGCGCCACAGGGGGCACTGAAGCTTTCTTT
TRBJ2-3 | TRBV18 | NA | NA | CASSPRTDTQYF | TGTGCCAGCTCACCAAGGACAGATACGCAGTATTTT
TRBJ1-2 | TRBV6-1 | NA | NA | CASSATNYGYTF | TGTGCCAGCTCGGCGACTAACTATGGCTACACCTTC
TRBJ2-7 | TRBV5-3 | NA | NA | CASSLTGYEQYF | TGTGCCAGCAGCTTAACGGGCTACGAGCAGTACTTC
TRBJ2-2 | TRBV9 | once | NA | CASSPWTADTGELFF | TGTGCCAGCAGCCCTTGGACGGCTGACACCGGGGAGCTGTTTTTT
TRBJ2-7 | TRBV30 | few | NA | CAWRFQLGEQYF | TGTGCCTGGAGGTTTCAGCTCGGCGAGCAGTACTTC
TRBJ1-3 | TRBV2 | medium-sized | TRBD1 | CASSEDRAGNTIYF | TGTGCCAGCAGTGAGGACAGGGCGGGAAACACCATATATTTT
TRBJ2-3 | TRBV7-6 | NA | TRBD1 | CASSLVPRDRGTDTQYF | TGTGCCAGCAGCTTAGTACCCCGGGACAGGGGAACAGATACGCAGTATTTT
TRBJ2-1 | TRBV7-9 | NA | NA | CASSLLRGTYNEQFF | TGTGCCAGCAGCTTGCTCAGGGGTACTTACAATGAGCAGTTCTTC
TRBJ2-5 | TRBV4-2 | NA | TRBD2 | CASSQENSGSGETQYF | TGTGCCAGCAGCCAAGAAAATAGCGGGTCCGGCGAGACCCAGTACTTC
TRBJ2-2 | TRBV7-9 | NA | TRBD2 | CASSLAQLAAGELFF | TGTGCCAGCAGCTTAGCGCAACTAGCGGCCGGGGAGCTGTTTTTT
TRBJ2-1 | TRBV4-3 | NA | TRBD2 | CASSQDYMTSGPNEQFF | TGCGCCAGCAGCCAAGATTATATGACTAGCGGACCTAATGAGCAGTTCTTC
TRBJ2-4 | TRBV7-9 | NA | NA | CASSLVFLQGRDIQYF | TGTGCCAGCAGCTTAGTGTTCTTACAAGGACGGGACATTCAGTACTTC
TRBJ1-6 | TRBV18 | few | NA | CASSRQGFSPLHF | TGTGCCAGCTCACGTCAGGGGTTTTCACCCCTCCACTTT
TRBJ2-2 | TRBV28 | few | TRBD1 | CASRAYATRDRASGELFF | TGTGCCAGCAGGGCCTACGCGACCAGGGACAGGGCATCCGGGGAGCTGTTTTTT
TRBJ1-1 | TRBV5-3 | medium-sized | TRBD1 | CARSLTRDRVRTEAFF | TGTGCCAGAAGCTTGACCCGGGACAGGGTACGGACTGAAGCTTTCTTT
TRBJ2-1 | TRBV6-1 | medium-sized | NA | CASIPEYQGRNEQFF | TGTGCCAGCATCCCTGAATACCAGGGGAGGAATGAGCAGTTCTTC
TRBJ2-7 | TRBV11-2 | few | NA | CASSFLGNPLGEYF | TGTGCCAGCAGCTTTTTAGGCAATCCTCTCGGGGAGTACTTC
TRBJ2-7 | TRBV7-1 | few | TRBD2 | CASSLEGGREQYF | TGTGCCAGCAGCTTAGAGGGAGGGCGTGAGCAGTACTTC
TRBJ2-7 | TRBV7-2 | few | NA | CASSLGVGREIPYEQYF | TGTGCCAGCAGCTTAGGAGTTGGGCGGGAAATACCCTACGAGCAGTACTTC
TRBJ2-3 | TRBV5-4 | NA | TRBD2 | CASSFKAGGPGTDTQYF | TGTGCCAGCAGCTTCAAAGCGGGAGGGCCGGGCACAGATACGCAGTATTTT
TRBJ2-2 | TRBV4-2 | medium-sized | NA | CASSQEAVRDTGELFF | TGTGCCAGCAGCCAAGAGGCGGTCCGGGACACCGGGGAGCTGTTTTTT
TRBJ1-2 | TRBV11-3 | few | NA | CASSSQQGSNYGYTF | TGTGCCAGCAGCTCCCAACAGGGCTCCAACTATGGCTACACCTTC
TRBJ2-3 | TRBV5-1 | NA | TRBD1 | CASSLETGSTDTQYF | TGCGCCAGCAGCTTGGAGACAGGGAGCACAGATACGCAGTATTTT
TRBJ1-4 | TRBV7-2 | NA | NA | CASSLDPRRELFF | TGTGCCAGCAGCTTGGACCCAAGACGAGAACTGTTTTTT